This section outlines one T cell receptor (beta chain) sequence together with its context. This sample stems from a study of cytomegalovirus exposure and HLA in healthy donors. It was with 60 Vbeta and 13 Jbeta primers that the PCR ran. Data came from immunoSEQ multiplex PCR; TCRdb stores just in-frame clones and leaves some out. This table has roughly 120,000 clones, 65% to 85% appearing once. These donors, healthy bone marrow donors, were studied. V lost 5 bases to trimming and J lost 3 bases, with 6 bases between them. In germline, CDR1 is MNHEY, CDR2 SMNVEV (reference sequence). The CDR3 length is 12 residues.

The sequenced sample consisted of PBMCs. This sequence originates from a woman aged 18-29 years in good health and CMV-seronegative. V usage is TRBV27 and J usage is TRBJ2-3, with D hard to call. CDR3 sequence (DNA): TGTGCCAGCAGTCCCCGGACAGATACGCAGTATTTT. This gives the protein CASSPRTDTQYF.